The clone carrying this TCR beta chain was found a few times. Its specificity is not known. Authors of the study amplified TCR beta CDR3 regions from RNA transcripts. Using the HTBI primer set, a first-round RT-PCR was run on the TCR CDR3. TCRdb independently ran MiXCR on the multiplex PCR reads; one entry per CDR3 protein. The sample holds a few hundred thousand distinct CDR3 sequences, approximately 13% seen once. Absence of ophthalmopathy progression within 18 months defined stable Graves' hyperthyroidism. Trimming stripped 11 bases from V and 0 bases from J, with 17 bases between. Germline assignment: CDR1 MNHEY and CDR2 SMNVEV (reference sequence). The CDR3 loop spans 15 amino acids. This entry comes from a study of T cells in Graves' hyperthyroidism and ophthalmopathy. At the level of the study: Peripheral blood draws took place at initial diagnosis, ahead of any treatment.

General study results and limits: The model identified upcoming ophthalmopathy a median approximately six months ahead of onset.

Sequencing was performed on blood. This clonotype was sampled from a young woman with Graves' hyperthyroidism. The rearrangement links TRBV27 to TRBJ2-1; D remains ambiguous. CDR3: CAARPLGSSYNEQFF. Here the CDR3 DNA reads TGTGCCGCCCGCCCTCTAGGTAGCTCCTACAATGAGCAGTTCTTC.